Shown below are 26 T cell receptor beta chains from a single sample sequenced in a study of identical twins. TCRdb re-called the 5' RACE reads through MiXCR, storing one row per CDR3 protein. There are 200,000 to 250,000 distinct CDR3 sequences in the sample; 8% to 11% occur only once, and roughly 10% lies in the top ten. The sequencing sample was made of memory T cells sorted from blood. The receptors shown here come from a man aged 45 to 65 in good health.

This chain joins TRBV7-8 and TRBJ1-1; unclear D gene. Between the trimmed V and J ends, which lost 1 base and 1 base, there was a span of 7 bases. The CDR3 is made up of 14 amino acids. Looked up from germline, CDR1 is SGHVS and CDR2 is FQNEAQ. DNA for the CDR3: TGTGCCAGCAGCTTAGTATACAGGAACACTGAAGCTTTCTTT. Its translation: CASSLVYRNTEAFF.

There are a few counts of this clonotype. The chain recombines TRBV5-1 with TRBJ2-1; 7 nucleotides line up with TRBD1. Per the germline V gene, CDR1 is SGHRS and CDR2 is YFSETQ. After removal of 0 bases from V and 7 bases from J, the junction contained 4 bases not matched to a gene. CDR3 length: 14 residues. The CDR3, as DNA: TGCGCCAGCAGCTTGGGACAGGGTAGTAATGAGCAGTTCTTC. Encoded protein: CASSLGQGSNEQFF.

This clonotype has at least ten counts. The rearrangement uses TRBV7-2 and TRBJ1-4; 11 bases map to TRBD1. CDR1 is SGHTA, CDR2 FQGNSA, per germline. The CDR3 is 15 amino acids. Trimming cost V 5 bases and J 8 bases; bases outside gene matches: 7. CDR3 sequence (DNA): TGTGCCAGCAGCCAGGGACAGGGGGGAGGGGAAAAACTGTTTTTT. Translating it yields CASSQGQGGGEKLFF.

This clonotype came up many times. The chain has TRBV12-3 or TRBV12-4 and TRBJ2-7; 8 bases align to TRBD1. Trimming at V came to 7 bases and at J to 0 bases, leaving 8 bases not matched to a gene. This CDR3 is 15 amino acids long. The CDR3 sequence: CASNDRQGSSYEQYF. The CDR3 DNA is TGTGCCAGCAATGACCGACAGGGGAGCTCCTACGAGCAGTACTTC.

This clonotype was seen many times. This chain links TRBV2 with TRBJ2-7; TRBD1 agrees at 9 bases. V lost 7 bases to trimming and J lost 3 bases; unmatched junction nucleotides: 7. CDR1 and CDR2 (germline): SNHLY, FYNNEI. The CDR3 totals 14 residues. This chain's CDR3 is CASNKETGGYEQYF. CDR3 DNA sequence: TGTGCCAGCAATAAAGAGACAGGGGGCTACGAGCAGTACTTC.

In its sample, this clonotype was seen many times. This chain connects TRBV6-1 to TRBJ2-7; the D call may be TRBD1 or TRBD2 (5 bases each). The CDR3 loop spans 13 amino acids. Germline V lookup: CDR1 MNHNS, CDR2 SASEGT. With 5 bases removed from V and 2 bases from J, the gap between germline ends came to 10 bases. The CDR3 sequence: CASSRDRAYEQYF. The CDR3, as DNA: TGTGCCAGCAGTCGGGACCGAGCCTACGAGCAGTACTTC.

This clonotype turned up a few times. This chain uses TRBV5-1 with TRBJ2-3; D may correspond to TRBD1 or TRBD2 (5 bases each). The ends were cut back, 6 bases at V and 0 bases at J, with 14 bases in the middle. Germline CDR1 is SGHRS and CDR2 is YFSETQ. CDR3 length: 15 residues. As DNA, the CDR3 is TGCGCCAGCACCATTTTGGGGGTTAGCACAGATACGCAGTATTTT. As protein: CASTILGVSTDTQYF.

This clonotype showed up just a few times. This chain uses TRBV29-1 with TRBJ2-4; 7 bases line up with TRBD1. Germline V CDR1 and CDR2: SQVTM, ANQGSEA. The J segment lost 5 bases and the V segment lost 7 bases, leaving 5 bases of the junction unmatched. The CDR3 has 12 amino acids. The CDR3 coding sequence is TGCAGCGGATCAGGGGGAGAAAACATTCAGTACTTC. Its translation: CSGSGGENIQYF.

The chain uses TRBV5-6 and TRBJ1-2; D is undetermined. The germline V gene has CDR1 SGHDT and CDR2 YYEEEE. V lost 0 bases and J 8 bases, leaving 14 bases between the germline ends. This CDR3 comprises 14 residues. DNA of the CDR3: TGTGCCAGCAGCTTGGAAGGGCACGACGAGGGCTACACCTTC. It specifies CASSLEGHDEGYTF.

This clonotype was recorded many times. The V and J genes are TRBV28 and TRBJ2-3; no clear D gene. Looked up from germline, CDR1 is MDHEN and CDR2 is SYDVKM. Trimming removed 3 bases from V and 2 bases from J, with 18 bases in between. The CDR3 spans 17 residues. In DNA form, the CDR3 reads TGTGCCAGCAGTTTCATCGGGTGGGCTAGATACACAGATACGCAGTATTTT. Protein: CASSFIGWARYTDTQYF.

The table lists this clonotype with many counts. The chain combines TRBV5-6 with TRBJ2-7, with D uncertain. This CDR3 is built from 13 residues. Trimming cost V 4 bases and J 2 bases, with 10 bases left between them. Germline lookup yields CDR1 SGHDT and CDR2 YYEEEE. Written as DNA, the CDR3 is TGTGCCAGCAGCCCCGGGCTAGCCTACGAGCAGTACTTC. Its translation is CASSPGLAYEQYF.

This clonotype was seen repeatedly, ten times or more. In nucleotides, the CDR3 is TGTGCCAGCAGCGTTGGGGGGACTCAACAAAATGAGCAGTTCTTC. Its protein is CASSVGGTQQNEQFF. The gene calls are TRBV9 and TRBJ2-1; the D gene is possibly TRBD2 (6 bases). CDR3 length: 15 amino acids. The V end was cut by 2 bases, the J end by 7 bases, with 16 bases between. Germline CDR1 and CDR2: SGDLS and YYNGEE.

This clonotype was found many times. The chain is built from TRBV18 and TRBJ2-7; 7 nucleotides agree with TRBD1. In germline, CDR1 is KGHSH, CDR2 LQKENI. The CDR3 covers 13 residues. J gave up 5 bases and V 6 bases, and 7 bases lay outside the gene matches. The CDR3 region is CASSLDRVHEQYF. CDR3 DNA sequence: TGTGCCAGCTCCCTCGACAGGGTCCACGAGCAGTACTTC.

V is TRBV28 and J is TRBJ1-4; D is perhaps TRBD1 (6 bases). Germline V gene lookup returns CDR1 MDHEN and CDR2 SYDVKM. The CDR3 runs 16 residues. V lost 5 bases to trimming and J lost 1 base, with 14 bases between them. The CDR3, as DNA: TGTGCCAGCAGTCCACACCCCAGGGGAACTAATGAAAAACTGTTTTTT. It translates to CASSPHPRGTNEKLFF.

This chain connects TRBV19 to TRBJ1-1; TRBD1 agrees at 9 bases. With 3 bases clipped from V and 4 bases from J, the junction kept 6 bases outside the gene matches. Germline values: CDR1 LNHDA, CDR2 SQIVND (reference sequence). The CDR3 covers 15 residues. CDR3 coding DNA: TGTGCCAGTAGTATGGGACAGGGAGGGAGCACTGAAGCTTTCTTT. Residues: CASSMGQGGSTEAFF. Supplemented by reference TRBV19 and TRBJ1-1, the full variable domain reads DGGITQSPKYLFRKEGQNVTLSCEQNLNHDAMYWYRQDPGQGLRLIYYSQIVNDFQKGDIAEGYSVSREKKESFPLTVTSAQKNPTAFYLCASSMGQGGSTEAFFGQGTRLTVV.

The J gene is TRBJ2-3, the V gene TRBV4-3, with D possibly TRBD2 on 6 matching bases. Germline V gene sequence: CDR1 LGHNA, CDR2 YSLEER. The CDR3 spans 17 residues. V was pared by 0 bases and J by 7 bases, with 20 bases between. The chain's CDR3 is CASSQDFQRAKGNTQYF. DNA of the CDR3: TGCGCCAGCAGCCAAGATTTTCAGCGGGCGAAGGGAAATACGCAGTATTTT.

This clonotype was picked up a small number of times. The rearrangement links TRBV6-5 to TRBJ1-2; D gene ambiguous. The V end was cut by 2 bases, the J end by 6 bases, with 16 bases between. Germline CDR1 is MNHEY and CDR2 is SVGAGI. The CDR3 extends over 15 amino acids. Here the CDR3 reads CASSYGRVSADGYTF. CDR3 DNA sequence: TGTGCCAGCAGTTACGGACGTGTTTCGGCAGATGGCTACACCTTC.

The chain employs TRBV4-2 and TRBJ2-1; unclear D gene. The CDR3 has 15 amino acids. V was cut by 1 base and J by 8 bases, with 15 bases left in between. Germline V CDR1 and CDR2: LGHNA, YNFKEQ. The CDR3 sequence: CASSQGGAGRDEQFF. As DNA, the CDR3 is TGTGCCAGCAGCCAAGGAGGAGCCGGCCGGGATGAGCAGTTCTTC.

There are many counts of this clonotype. The rearrangement uses TRBV7-8 and TRBJ1-3; possible D gene TRBD1, 5 bases. CDR1 SGHVS and CDR2 FQNEAQ come from the germline V gene. Trimming took 0 bases from V and 3 from J, leaving 15 bases between them. The CDR3 has 17 residues. CDR3 sequence reads: CASSLAVGWTLGNTIYF. CDR3 in DNA: TGTGCCAGCAGCTTAGCTGTGGGTTGGACACTTGGAAACACCATATATTTT. Drawing the rest from reference TRBV7-8 and TRBJ1-3, the complete variable domain is GAGVSQSPRYKVAKRGQDVALRCDPISGHVSLFWYQQALGQGPEFLTYFQNEAQLDKSGLPSDRFFAERPEGSVSTLKIQRTQQEDSAVYLCASSLAVGWTLGNTIYFGEGSWLTVV.

The chain is built from TRBV10-3 and TRBJ2-3, with 9 bases matching TRBD1. The trim removed 3 bases at V and 6 bases at J, leaving 10 bases unmatched. This CDR3 region has 16 residues. CDR1 and CDR2 from the germline V gene are ENHRY and SYGVKD. CDR3 sequence reads: CAISEMGQGNADTQYF. CDR3 in DNA: TGTGCCATCAGTGAAATGGGACAGGGAAACGCGGATACGCAGTATTTT.

This clonotype was detected ten times or more. The rearrangement uses TRBV7-8 and TRBJ2-3; D may correspond to TRBD1 or TRBD2 (6 bases each). V dropped 4 bases and J dropped 5 bases, with 22 bases sitting between them. Germline V gene sequence: CDR1 SGHVS, CDR2 FQNEAQ. The CDR3 contains 17 residues. In nucleotides, the CDR3 is TGTGCCAGCAGCTGGATGGGACTCTTAAGAGGGGGAGATACGCAGTATTTT. Protein product: CASSWMGLLRGGDTQYF.

The V call is TRBV12-3 or TRBV12-4, the J call TRBJ2-1; D gene ambiguous. V shed 8 bases and J shed 9 bases, with 14 bases lying between them. The CDR3 length is 12 residues. The CDR3 DNA reads TGTGCCAGCGGATCGTACTATGGTGAGCAGTTCTTC. Translation gives CASGSYYGEQFF.

The gene calls are TRBV24-1 and TRBJ2-3; 8 positions match TRBD1. The CDR3 is 22 amino acids. Per germline, CDR1 KGHDR and CDR2 SFDVKD. The V segment lost 3 bases and the J segment 1 base; nucleotides outside the gene matches: 23. In DNA, the CDR3 is TGTGCCACCAGTGATCCAGCGCCCGATGTAAAGACAGGGGTCCTCGGCACAGATACGCAGTATTTT. Translating gives CATSDPAPDVKTGVLGTDTQYF.

This clonotype was detected many times. CDR3 DNA sequence: TGTGCCAGCAGTTTGGGACAGGGGCCGGATGAGCAGTTCTTC. Its translation is CASSLGQGPDEQFF. V gene TRBV12-3 or TRBV12-4 combines with J gene TRBJ2-1; TRBD1 matches 10 bases. With 3 bases clipped from V and 8 bases from J, the junction kept 4 bases outside the gene matches. The CDR3 contains 14 residues.

The sample holds many counts of this clonotype. The V and J genes are TRBV7-6 and TRBJ1-1; D is ambiguous. CDR1 SGHVS and CDR2 FNYEAQ come from the germline V gene. Trimming shortened V by 6 bases and J by 1 base, and 12 bases separated the two germline ends. The CDR3 covers 14 residues. The CDR3 nucleotides are TGTGCCAGCAGACGAATGCGAGGGAACACTGAAGCTTTCTTT. Its protein is CASRRMRGNTEAFF.

J is TRBJ1-6 and V is TRBV5-5, with TRBD1 matching 10 bases. This CDR3 contains 15 residues. The germline V gene encodes CDR1 SGHKS and CDR2 YYEKEE (reference sequence). The V segment lost 5 bases and the J segment 9 bases; nucleotides outside the gene matches: 8. CDR3 sequence (DNA): TGTGCCAGCAGGGGGACAGGGGTTATTATTTCACCCCTCCACTTT. Amino acids: CASRGTGVIISPLHF.